Listed below are T cell receptor beta chains from one sample, sequenced in a study of shared clonotypes between healthy human individuals. Assay: immunoSEQ multiplex PCR; the TCRdb copy retains only in-frame clones and omits some. The sample shows about 960,000 clones, 70% to 85% of them seen only once. The sample consisted of memory CD4+ T cells sorted from blood. These receptors were taken from a man aged 18 to 30 in good health. Each CDR3 is given without its conserved first and last residue.

v_call	j_call	cdr3_aa
TRBV25-1	TRBJ1-5	ASSEGFQPQH
TRBV6-5	TRBJ2-7	ASSPRDGAYEQY
TRBV2	TRBJ2-7	ASTTGASYEQY
TRBV4-2	TRBJ2-3	ASSLGQGGADTQY
TRBV7-8	TRBJ2-1	ASSQRAFADEQF
TRBV7-8	TRBJ1-1	ASKIQNTEAF
TRBV4-2	TRBJ2-2	ASSQGSSGGYTGELF
TRBV30	TRBJ2-5	ACSGGGSETQY
TRBV29-1	TRBJ2-7	SIEDLRGTYEQY
TRBV29-1	TRBJ1-6	SVEPSHRDRAHSPLH
TRBV15	TRBJ2-5	ATSRGDGNSQTQY
TRBV5-1	TRBJ2-7	ASRTTQGAGEQY
TRBV5-4	TRBJ1-2	ASSLSGGNYGYT
TRBV6-1	TRBJ2-7	ASSEGPKVHEQY
TRBV6-6	TRBJ1-6	ASSSRTGGIGSPLH
TRBV30	TRBJ2-3	AWSVGGGTDTQY
TRBV5-1	TRBJ2-7	ASSFPPGDEQY
TRBV9	TRBJ1-5	ASSVGDHNQPQH
TRBV6-5	TRBJ2-3	ASSYGGTRTDTQY
TRBV28	TRBJ1-2	ASSIPGQGAGYT
TRBV9	TRBJ2-1	ASSVQPTSDYNEQF
TRBV19	TRBJ2-1	ASSTPSGLPNEQF
TRBV2	TRBJ2-7	ASSESLAGPSLYEQY
TRBV27	TRBJ2-3	ASSLRGGLLDTQY
TRBV5-1	TRBJ2-1	ASRTSGGNEQF
TRBV28	TRBJ1-5	ASSLLGKGNSYSNQPQH
TRBV19	TRBJ1-6	ASSARNSPLH
TRBV13	TRBJ1-1	ASSSTGPRDTEAF
TRBV7-2	TRBJ2-7	ASSLDRAYEQY
TRBV10-3	TRBJ1-4	ATYTGVGGEKLF
TRBV27	TRBJ1-4	ASSLFGLQGSNEKLF
TRBV5-4	TRBJ1-3	ASSLGGPGKTSGNTIY
TRBV19	TRBJ1-5	ASSDSGGDQPQH
TRBV10-3	TRBJ2-7	AISDGTVSYEQY
TRBV30	TRBJ1-2	AWSGPGRTSYGYYGYT
TRBV6-1	TRBJ2-5	ASSEAQFSQETQY
TRBV6-5	TRBJ2-1	ASSRGRERGGEQF
TRBV9	TRBJ2-7	ASSVMEQGSEQY
TRBV19	TRBJ1-2	ASSTRQFYGYT
TRBV5-4	TRBJ1-1	ASSLQGRDYTEAF
TRBV6-1	TRBJ2-5	ASSEGQTTTQY
TRBV28	TRBJ2-7	ASSPTGTGGYEQY
TRBV30	TRBJ2-5	AWSVTTSGFEY
TRBV4-2	TRBJ1-1	ASSQETRGLNTEAF
TRBV12-5	TRBJ1-3	ASAQRGKVDTIY
TRBV4-3	TRBJ2-1	ASSLKAATTSYNEQF